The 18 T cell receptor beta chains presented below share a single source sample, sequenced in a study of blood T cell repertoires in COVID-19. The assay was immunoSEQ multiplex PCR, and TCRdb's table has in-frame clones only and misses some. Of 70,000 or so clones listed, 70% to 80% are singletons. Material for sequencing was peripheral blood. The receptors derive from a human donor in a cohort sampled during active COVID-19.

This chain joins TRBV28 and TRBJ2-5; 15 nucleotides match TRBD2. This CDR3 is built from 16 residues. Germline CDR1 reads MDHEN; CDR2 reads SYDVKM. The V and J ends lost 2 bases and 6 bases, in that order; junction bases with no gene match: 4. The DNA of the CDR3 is TGTGCCAGCAGTTTAGGGGGACTAGCGGGAGGAAAGACCCAGTACTTC. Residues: CASSLGGLAGGKTQYF.

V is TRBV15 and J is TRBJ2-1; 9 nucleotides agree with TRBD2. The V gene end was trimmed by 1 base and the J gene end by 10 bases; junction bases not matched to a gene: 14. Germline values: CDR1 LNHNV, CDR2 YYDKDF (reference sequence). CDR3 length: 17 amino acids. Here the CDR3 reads CATSRGLSASGIQEQFF. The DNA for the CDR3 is TGTGCCACCAGCAGAGGCTTGAGCGCTAGCGGGATACAGGAGCAGTTCTTC.

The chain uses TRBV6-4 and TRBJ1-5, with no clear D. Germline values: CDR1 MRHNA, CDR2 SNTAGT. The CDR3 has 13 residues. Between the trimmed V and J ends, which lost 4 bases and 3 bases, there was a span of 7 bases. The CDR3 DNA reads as TGTGCCAGCAGTGGAGAGCCCAATCAGCCCCAGCATTTT. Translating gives CASSGEPNQPQHF.

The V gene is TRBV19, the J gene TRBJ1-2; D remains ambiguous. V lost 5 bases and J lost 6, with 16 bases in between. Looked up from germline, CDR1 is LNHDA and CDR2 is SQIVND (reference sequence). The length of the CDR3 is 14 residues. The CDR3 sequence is CASSVIGSVDGYTF. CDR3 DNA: TGTGCCAGTAGTGTAATCGGGTCGGTGGATGGCTACACCTTC.

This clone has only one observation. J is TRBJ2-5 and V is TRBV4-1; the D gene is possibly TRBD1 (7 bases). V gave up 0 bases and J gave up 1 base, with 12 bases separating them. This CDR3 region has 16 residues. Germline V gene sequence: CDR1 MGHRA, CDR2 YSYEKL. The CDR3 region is CASSQDGGTAQETQYF. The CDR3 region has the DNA TGCGCCAGCAGCCAAGATGGGGGGACAGCCCAAGAGACCCAGTACTTC.

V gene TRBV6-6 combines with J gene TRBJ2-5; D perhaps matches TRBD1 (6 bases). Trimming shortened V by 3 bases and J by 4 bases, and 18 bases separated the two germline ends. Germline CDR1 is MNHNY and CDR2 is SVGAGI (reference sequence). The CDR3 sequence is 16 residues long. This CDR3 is CASSYGLQGMGETQYF. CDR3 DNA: TGTGCCAGCAGTTATGGCCTCCAGGGGATGGGAGAGACCCAGTACTTC.

The CDR3, as DNA: TGTGCCAGTAGTTCTCGGACTAGCGGGAGGGCTAACGAGCAGTACTTC. Residues: CASSSRTSGRANEQYF. V and J are TRBV19 and TRBJ2-7; 15 bases line up with TRBD2. The V gene end was trimmed by 5 bases and the J gene end by 5 bases; junction bases not matched to a gene: 7. This CDR3 spans 16 amino acids. Looked up from germline, CDR1 is LNHDA and CDR2 is SQIVND (reference sequence).

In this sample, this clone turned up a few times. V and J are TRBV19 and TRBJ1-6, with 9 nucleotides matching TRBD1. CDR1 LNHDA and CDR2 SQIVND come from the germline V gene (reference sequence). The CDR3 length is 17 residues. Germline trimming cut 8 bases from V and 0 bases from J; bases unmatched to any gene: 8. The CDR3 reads CASSTGGWNSYNSPLHF. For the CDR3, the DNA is TGTGCCAGTTCGACAGGGGGGTGGAACTCCTATAATTCACCCCTCCACTTT.

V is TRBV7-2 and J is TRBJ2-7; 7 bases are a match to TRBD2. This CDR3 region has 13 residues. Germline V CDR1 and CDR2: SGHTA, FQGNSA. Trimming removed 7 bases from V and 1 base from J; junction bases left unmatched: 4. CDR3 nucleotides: TGTGCCAGCACCGGGGAGGGGTCCTACGAGCAGTACTTC. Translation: CASTGEGSYEQYF.

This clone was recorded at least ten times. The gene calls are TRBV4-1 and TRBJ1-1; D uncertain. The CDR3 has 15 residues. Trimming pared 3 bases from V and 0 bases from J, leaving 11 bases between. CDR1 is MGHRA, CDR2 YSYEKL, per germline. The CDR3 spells CASSHSGGMNTEAFF. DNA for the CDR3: TGCGCCAGCAGCCATTCCGGAGGGATGAACACTGAAGCTTTCTTT.

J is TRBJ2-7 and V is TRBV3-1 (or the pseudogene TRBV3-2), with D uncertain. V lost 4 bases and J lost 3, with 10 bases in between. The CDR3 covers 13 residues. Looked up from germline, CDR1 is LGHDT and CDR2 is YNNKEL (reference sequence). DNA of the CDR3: TGTGCCAGCAGCCCTGACTTCCGCTACGAGCAGTACTTC. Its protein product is CASSPDFRYEQYF.

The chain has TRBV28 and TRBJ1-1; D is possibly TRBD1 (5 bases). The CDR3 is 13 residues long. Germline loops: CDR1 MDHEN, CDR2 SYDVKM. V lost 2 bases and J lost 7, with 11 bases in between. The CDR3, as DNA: TGTGCCAGCAGTTTAGATGGGGCGAGTGAAGCTTTCTTT. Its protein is CASSLDGASEAFF.

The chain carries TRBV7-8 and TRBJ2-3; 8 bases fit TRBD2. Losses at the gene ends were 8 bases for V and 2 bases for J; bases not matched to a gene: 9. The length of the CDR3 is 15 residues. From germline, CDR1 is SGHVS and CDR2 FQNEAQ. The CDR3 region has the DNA TGTGCCAGCGCCAGGGTAGCGGGAACCACAGATACGCAGTATTTT. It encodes CASARVAGTTDTQYF.

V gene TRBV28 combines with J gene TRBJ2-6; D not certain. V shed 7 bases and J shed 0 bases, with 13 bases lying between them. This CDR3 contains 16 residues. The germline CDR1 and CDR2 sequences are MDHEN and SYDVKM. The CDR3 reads CASNYVRDSGANVLTF. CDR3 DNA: TGTGCCAGCAATTACGTGAGAGACTCTGGGGCCAACGTCCTGACTTTC.

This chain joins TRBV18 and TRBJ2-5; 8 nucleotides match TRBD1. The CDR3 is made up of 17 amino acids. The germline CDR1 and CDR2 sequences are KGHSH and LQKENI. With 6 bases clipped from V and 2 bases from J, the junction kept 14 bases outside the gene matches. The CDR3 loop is CASSRRVRGLQQETQYF. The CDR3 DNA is TGTGCCAGCTCCCGACGGGTCAGGGGGCTTCAACAAGAGACCCAGTACTTC.

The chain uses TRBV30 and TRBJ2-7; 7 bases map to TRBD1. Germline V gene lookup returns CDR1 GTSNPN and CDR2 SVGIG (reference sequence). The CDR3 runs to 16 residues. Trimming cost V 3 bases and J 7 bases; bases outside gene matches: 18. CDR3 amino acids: CAWRISRGFTPDEQYF. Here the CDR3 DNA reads TGTGCCTGGAGGATTAGCAGGGGGTTTACTCCGGATGAGCAGTACTTC.

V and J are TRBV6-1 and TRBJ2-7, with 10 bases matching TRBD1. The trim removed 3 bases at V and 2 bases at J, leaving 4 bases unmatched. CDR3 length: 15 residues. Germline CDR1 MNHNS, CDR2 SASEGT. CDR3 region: CASSEGTGAAYEQYF. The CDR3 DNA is TGTGCCAGCAGTGAGGGGACAGGGGCCGCCTACGAGCAGTACTTC.

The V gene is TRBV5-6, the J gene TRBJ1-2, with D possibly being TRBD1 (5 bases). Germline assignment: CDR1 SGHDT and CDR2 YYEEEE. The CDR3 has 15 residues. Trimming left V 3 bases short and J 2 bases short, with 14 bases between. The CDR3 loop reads CASSYRVDRNYGYTF. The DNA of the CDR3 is TGTGCCAGCAGCTACCGGGTAGACAGAAACTATGGCTACACCTTC.